This T cell receptor (beta chain) originates from a study (dated by TCRdb to about 2016). Library creation used RT-PCR. Sequencing relied on an Illumina MiSeq. TCRdb ran its own pipeline on the public reads, namely fastp trimming at Q25 and MiXCR clone calling, and kept in-frame beta chains. Rows are unified per CDR3 protein, each entry keeping the most common DNA and genes. This sample gives 650,000 to 800,000 distinct CDR3 sequences in total; 12% to 15% of them show up just once. The top ten hold about 3.6% of the sample. A note on this clonotype: Its antigen is not yet known. No much larger clone exists at a distance of one base, and base qualities are not known.

The clonotype was recovered from a female donor in good health, serving as a healthy control. The sample taken for sequencing was memory CD4+ T cells from blood.

The CDR3 region: CASSFSVGLTDTQYF. Here is the DNA: TGCGCCAGCAGCTTTAGCGTGGGTCTCACAGATACGCAGTATTTT. The chain joins TRBV5-1 to TRBJ2-3; a tentative D call is TRBD2 (5 bases match). The germline V gene encodes CDR1 SGHRS and CDR2 YFSETQ. V lost 2 bases and J lost 2 bases; the stretch between them is 12 bases long. Counted from cysteine to phenylalanine, this CDR3 has 15 amino acids. Left in the record is the CDR3 DNA by itself, 45 bases read in frame from the first base. With the rest looked up from the reference TRBV5-1 and TRBJ2-3 genes rather than sequenced, the full variable domain is KAGVTQTPRYLIKTRGQQVTLSCSPISGHRSVSWYQQTPGQGLQFLFEYFSETQRNKGNFPGRFSGRQFSNSRSEMNVSTLELGDSALYLCASSFSVGLTDTQYFGPGTRLTVL.